Listed below are T cell receptor beta chains from one sample, sequenced in a study of OX40 agonist ivuxolimab in advanced cancers. Clones were read by immunoSEQ multiplex PCR, and TCRdb kept only the in-frame ones, dropping some. This table holds around 69,000 clones, around 84% found once. The sequenced sample was CD4+ or CD8+ T cells sorted from blood, obtained in a trial of the OX40 agonist ivuxolimab. The receptors were sampled from an adult with an advanced solid tumor such as melanoma, head and neck, liver or kidney cancer. Both conserved end residues are part of each CDR3. The D gene is left open where the match is weak. The size entry is marked missing in some rows and otherwise reads once, few, many or a size class.

D | J | size | V | CDR3 | DNA
NA | TRBJ2-2 | NA | TRBV5-5 | CASSLDSANTGELFF | TGTGCCAGCAGCTTAGACAGCGCGAACACCGGGGAGCTGTTTTTT
TRBD1 | TRBJ1-2 | NA | TRBV10-3 | CAISGTGGRSGYTF | TGTGCCATCTCTGGGACAGGGGGCAGAAGTGGCTACACCTTC
TRBD1 | TRBJ2-7 | NA | TRBV19 | CASSIGAGTATYEQYF | TGTGCCAGTAGTATTGGGGCCGGGACAGCGACCTACGAGCAGTACTTC
NA | TRBJ2-5 | NA | TRBV7-9 | CASSLGEIGAETQYF | TGTGCCAGCAGCTTAGGGGAGATTGGGGCCGAGACCCAGTACTTC
TRBD1 | TRBJ2-3 | NA | TRBV6-5 | CASSYGGTGTDTQYF | TGTGCCAGCAGTTACGGTGGGACAGGCACAGATACGCAGTATTTT
NA | TRBJ1-1 | NA | TRBV5-4 | CASSFRGTNTEAFF | TGTGCCAGCAGCTTCCGGGGGACGAACACTGAAGCTTTCTTT
NA | TRBJ1-3 | NA | TRBV9 | CASSASLGRSGNTIYF | TGTGCCAGCAGCGCGTCGTTGGGCCGCTCTGGAAACACCATATATTTT
NA | TRBJ2-7 | NA | TRBV6-1 | CASLKFSSYEQYF | TGTGCCAGCCTTAAGTTTAGCTCCTACGAGCAGTACTTC
TRBD1 | TRBJ2-5 | NA | TRBV29-1 | CSVGDRVAQETQYF | TGCAGCGTTGGGGACAGGGTGGCGCAAGAGACCCAGTACTTC
TRBD1 | TRBJ1-2 | NA | TRBV19 | CASSGAGGSWNYGYTF | TGTGCCAGTAGTGGGGCAGGGGGCAGTTGGAACTATGGCTACACCTTC
TRBD2 | TRBJ2-2 | NA | TRBV7-9 | CASSSWTSGMTGELFF | TGTGCCAGCAGCTCCTGGACTAGCGGGATGACCGGGGAGCTGTTTTTT
NA | TRBJ1-1 | NA | TRBV28 | CASSLWFVRSSTTNTEAFF | TGTGCCAGCAGTTTATGGTTCGTGAGATCCTCTACAACTAACACTGAAGCTTTCTTT
TRBD1 | TRBJ1-1 | NA | TRBV2 | CASSGTGSTEAFF | TGTGCCAGCAGTGGGACAGGAAGCACTGAAGCTTTCTTT
TRBD1 | TRBJ1-4 | NA | TRBV30 | CAWSRGLNEKLFF | TGTGCCTGGAGCAGGGGGCTTAATGAAAAACTGTTTTTT
NA | TRBJ1-2 | NA | TRBV4-3 | CASTEDSGQHYGYTF | TGCGCCAGCACCGAAGACTCGGGCCAACACTATGGCTACACCTTC
NA | TRBJ2-1 | NA | TRBV20-1 | CSASWVGEQFF | TGCAGTGCTAGTTGGGTGGGCGAGCAGTTCTTC
NA | TRBJ2-3 | once | TRBV25-1 | CASSEYRKTDTQYF | TGTGCCAGCAGTGAATATAGGAAAACAGATACGCAGTATTTT
NA | TRBJ1-2 | NA | TRBV11-2 | CASSPDYYGYTF | TGTGCCAGCAGCCCGGACTACTATGGCTACACCTTC
NA | TRBJ2-7 | NA | TRBV7-2 | CASSLEPATTYEQYF | TGTGCCAGCAGCTTAGAACCTGCGACCACCTACGAGCAGTACTTC
NA | TRBJ2-7 | NA | TRBV18 | CASSPYGTVSYEQYF | TGTGCCAGCTCACCATACGGGACTGTTTCCTACGAGCAGTACTTC
NA | TRBJ2-5 | few | TRBV7-9 | CASSPTPTSSETQYF | TGTGCCAGCAGCCCCACGCCGACTAGTTCGGAGACCCAGTACTTC
NA | TRBJ1-1 | NA | TRBV27 | CASRTSLNTEAFF | TGTGCCAGCAGGACAAGTTTGAACACTGAAGCTTTCTTT
NA | TRBJ1-5 | NA | TRBV5-5 | CASSLYRDGNQPQHF | TGTGCCAGCAGCTTGTACAGGGACGGCAATCAGCCCCAGCATTTT
TRBD1 | TRBJ1-2 | NA | TRBV20-1 | CSARQGKGYTF | TGCAGTGCCCGACAGGGGAAAGGCTACACCTTC
NA | TRBJ1-2 | NA | TRBV5-6 | CASSTAANRYGYTF | TGTGCCAGCAGCACGGCAGCAAACCGCTATGGCTACACCTTC
NA | TRBJ2-2 | NA | TRBV27 | CATRPPATTGELFF | TGTGCCACCCGACCGCCAGCAACTACCGGGGAGCTATTTTTT
NA | TRBJ2-1 | NA | TRBV7-8 | CASSDSASRWDEQFF | TGTGCCAGCAGCGACAGCGCTAGTAGATGGGATGAGCAGTTCTTC
NA | TRBJ1-2 | NA | TRBV30 | CAWMTAANYGYTF | TGTGCCTGGATGACAGCGGCTAACTATGGCTACACCTTC
TRBD2 | TRBJ2-5 | NA | TRBV19 | CASSSGLGTSAKTQYF | TGTGCCAGTAGTTCAGGTTTGGGGACTAGCGCAAAGACCCAGTACTTC
NA | TRBJ2-5 | NA | TRBV7-2 | CASSPRASGWETQYF | TGTGCCAGCAGCCCCCGGGCCTCGGGGTGGGAGACCCAGTACTTC
NA | TRBJ2-2 | NA | TRBV19 | CASSIRTTVAGELFF | TGTGCCAGTAGTATCAGGACGACCGTGGCCGGGGAGCTGTTTTTT
NA | TRBJ1-3 | NA | TRBV5-8 | CASSLSGNTIYF | TGTGCCAGCAGCTTGAGTGGAAACACCATATATTTT
NA | TRBJ2-1 | NA | TRBV7-9 | CASSQAPEQFF | TGTGCCAGCAGCCAAGCCCCTGAGCAGTTCTTC
TRBD2 | TRBJ2-1 | NA | TRBV2 | CASSDVGLAGDENEQFF | TGTGCCAGCAGTGACGTAGGGCTAGCGGGAGATGAGAACGAGCAGTTCTTC
NA | TRBJ1-1 | NA | TRBV6-5 | CASSYSYRAINTEAFF | TGTGCCAGCAGTTACTCGTACAGGGCAATAAACACTGAAGCTTTCTTT